These 32 T cell receptor beta chains came from one sample sequenced in a study of vaccination and CD4 T cells after COVID-19. Oncomine TCR Beta short-read sequencing was applied to DNA from cultured CD4+ T cells. TCRdb analysed the PCR reads with MiXCR anew, one entry per CDR3 protein. The sample has fewer than 30,000 distinct CDR3 sequences; approximately 41% are singletons. Time point specified: late sampling 161 to 241 days after vaccination in a few convalescent patients. Treatment specified: roughly 11-day PBMC culture with coronavirus spike peptide pools or control peptides (ViraFEST assay). These receptors' targets are unknown. This specimen consisted of CD4+ T cells from blood, cultured in vitro, obtained about 7 months after SARS-CoV-2 vaccination. These receptors originate from a human donor who had recovered from COVID-19.

This clonotype is medium-sized (0.01 to 0.1%) in the sample. The rearrangement joins TRBV2 to TRBJ2-7, with D perhaps matching TRBD2 (6 bases). Germline CDR1 reads SNHLY; CDR2 reads FYNNEI. V lost 3 bases to trimming and J lost 4 bases, with 16 bases between them. The CDR3 runs 15 residues. The CDR3 is CASSDRLGLKYEQYF. CDR3 in DNA: TGTGCCAGCAGTGATAGGTTGGGACTCAAATACGAGCAGTACTTC.

CDR3 sequence: CASTFGAGVSLSSYNEQFF. For the CDR3, the DNA is TGTGCCAGCACCTTTGGAGCGGGGGTATCCCTTAGCTCCTACAATGAGCAGTTCTTC. The chain joins TRBV12-3 or TRBV12-4 to TRBJ2-1; 8 bases line up with TRBD2. The CDR3 is 19 residues long. V dropped 7 bases and J dropped 0; count of bases not matched to a gene: 17.

The J gene is TRBJ2-3, the V gene TRBV28; D is uncertain. V was pared by 6 bases and J by 2 bases, with 6 bases between. The CDR3 sequence is 12 residues long. Germline CDR1 and CDR2: MDHEN and SYDVKM. The CDR3: CASRVTTDTQYF. For the CDR3, the DNA is TGTGCCAGCAGGGTTACCACAGATACGCAGTATTTT.

This clonotype has just a few counts. J is TRBJ1-1 and V is TRBV20-1; tentative D call: TRBD1 (6 bases). CDR3 length equals 15 residues. The germline V and J ends were trimmed by 6 bases and 4 bases, with 21 bases remaining between them. Germline CDR1 and CDR2: DFQATT and SNEGSKA (reference sequence). DNA of the CDR3: TGCAGTGCGCCGCCCGGGACACCCAGCGGCACTGAAGCTTTCTTT. Amino acids: CSAPPGTPSGTEAFF.

The rearrangement links TRBV6-1 to TRBJ2-7; tentatively, D is TRBD1 (9 bases). The germline V gene has CDR1 MNHNS and CDR2 SASEGT. Trimming left V 7 bases short and J 7 bases short, with 26 bases between. CDR3 length equals 16 residues. The CDR3 region is CASTRTGASGRGEQYF. CDR3 DNA sequence: TGTGCCAGCACTAGGACAGGGGCCAGCGGGAGAGGTGAGCAGTACTTC.

In its sample, this clonotype ranks as medium-sized. The genes are TRBV12-3 or TRBV12-4 and TRBJ1-2; tentatively, D is TRBD1 (6 bases). The CDR3 runs to 14 residues. V was shortened by 8 bases and J by 4 bases, with 17 bases between the two germline ends. This CDR3 reads CASHPGGGGYGYTF. Written as DNA, the CDR3 is TGTGCCAGCCACCCGGGGGGAGGGGGCTATGGCTACACCTTC.

V gene TRBV7-9 combines with J gene TRBJ2-1; TRBD2 matches 7 bases. This CDR3 contains 15 residues. The germline CDR1 and CDR2 sequences are SEHNR and FQNEAQ (reference sequence). V lost 5 bases and J lost 8; bases outside the gene matches: 12. The CDR3 coding sequence is TGTGCCAGCAGCCTCTACGTGGGGGGGAGCGATGAGCAGTTCTTC. It translates to CASSLYVGGSDEQFF.

As for this clonotype: Germline is not matched at one junction end, which may reflect a read error. This sequence joins TRBV5-5 and TRBJ1-5; D call uncertain. This CDR3 contains 14 residues. From germline, CDR1 is SGHKS and CDR2 YYEKEE (reference sequence). The CDR3 DNA follows: TGCGCCAGCAGCCGGACCCTTGCCAATCAGCCCCAGCATTTT. Its protein product is CASSRTLANQPQHF.

This chain links TRBV20-1 with TRBJ2-1, with 7 bases matching TRBD2. V lost 6 bases and J lost 2; bases outside the gene matches: 7. The CDR3 is 14 residues long. Germline V CDR1 and CDR2: DFQATT, SNEGSKA (reference sequence). The CDR3 bases are TGCAGTGCCACGAGCGGGATACCCTACAATGAGCAGTTCTTC. Translation gives CSATSGIPYNEQFF.

There are a few counts of this clonotype. The gene calls are TRBV7-3 and TRBJ2-2; no definite D call. The CDR3 spans 14 residues. CDR1 is SGHTA and CDR2 is FQGTGA in the germline V gene. V lost 2 bases, J lost 1 base, and 5 bases lay in between. DNA for the CDR3: TGTGCCAGCAGCTTAGGTCTGAACACCGGGGAGCTGTTTTTT. Protein product: CASSLGLNTGELFF.

The chain couples TRBV7-9 to TRBJ2-3; 7 positions agree with TRBD2. CDR3 length equals 13 residues. The germline gives CDR1 SEHNR, CDR2 FQNEAQ (reference sequence). The junction had 11 bases not matched to a gene; V was cut back by 11 bases and J by 6 bases. CDR3 nucleotide sequence: TGTGCCCTCGCGGGGGAGGGCATGGATACGCAGTATTTT. It specifies CALAGEGMDTQYF.

The chain combines TRBV19 with TRBJ1-5; D may be TRBD1 (5 bases). The CDR3 is 13 residues long. CDR1 and CDR2 from the germline V gene are LNHDA and SQIVND (reference sequence). The V end was cut by 10 bases, the J end by 2 bases, with 12 bases between. CDR3 nucleotide sequence: TGTGCCACGAGGGGACTGGGCAATCAGCCCCAGCATTTT. Encoded protein: CATRGLGNQPQHF.

This clonotype occurred a few times. The V and J genes are TRBV20-1 and TRBJ1-2; possible D gene TRBD1, 6 bases. V was pared by 7 bases and J by 4 bases, with 10 bases between. This CDR3 contains 11 residues. CDR1 and CDR2 (germline): DFQATT, SNEGSKA (reference sequence). CDR3 loop: CSEDSIYGYTF. The CDR3, as DNA: TGCAGTGAGGACAGCATCTATGGCTACACCTTC.

V and J are TRBV27 and TRBJ2-3, with 7 bases identical to TRBD1. J was trimmed by 1 base and V by 2 bases; bases with no gene match: 0. The length of the CDR3 is 14 residues. CDR1 and CDR2 from the germline V gene are MNHEY and SMNVEV (reference sequence). The CDR3 sequence: CASSLDRGTDTQYF. The CDR3 coding sequence is TGTGCCAGCAGTTTAGACAGGGGCACAGATACGCAGTATTTT.

Only one count was recorded for this clonotype. V and J are TRBV20-1 and TRBJ1-5, with D hard to call. The CDR3 spans 12 residues. The germline V gene has CDR1 DFQATT and CDR2 SNEGSKA (reference sequence). Trimming took 2 bases from V and 9 from J, leaving 11 bases between them. CDR3 loop: CSARQAPGPQHF. DNA of the CDR3: TGCAGTGCTAGACAGGCCCCAGGGCCCCAGCATTTT.

There are a few counts of this clonotype. CDR3 sequence reads: CATSAPGLAGWAWDTQYF. CDR3 nucleotides: TGTGCCACCAGTGCCCCGGGACTAGCGGGATGGGCCTGGGATACGCAGTATTTT. The J gene is TRBJ2-3, the V gene TRBV24-1; 13 bases are a match to TRBD2. This CDR3 region has 18 residues. The ends lost 5 bases at V and 6 bases at J; junction bases unmatched: 13. CDR1 and CDR2 from the germline V gene are KGHDR and SFDVKD.

V usage is TRBV20-1 and J usage is TRBJ2-3; tentative D call: TRBD1 (6 bases). The CDR3 has 15 amino acids. V dropped 0 bases and J dropped 2 bases, with 12 bases sitting between them. CDR1 and CDR2 from the germline V gene are DFQATT and SNEGSKA (reference sequence). The CDR3 protein is CSARDLRQDTDTQYF. Written as DNA, the CDR3 is TGCAGTGCTAGAGATCTCCGACAGGACACAGATACGCAGTATTTT.

The chain has TRBV7-9 and TRBJ2-6; D not certain. The CDR3 covers 14 residues. Germline V gives CDR1 SEHNR, CDR2 FQNEAQ (reference sequence). V dropped 3 bases and J dropped 0 bases, with 3 bases sitting between them. The CDR3 sequence: CASSFGSGANVLTF. The CDR3 DNA reads as TGTGCCAGCAGCTTTGGCTCTGGGGCCAACGTCCTGACTTTC.

The V gene is TRBV7-3, the J gene TRBJ2-6, with unresolved D. The germline V gene has CDR1 SGHTA and CDR2 FQGTGA. With 2 bases removed from V and 0 bases from J, the gap between germline ends came to 5 bases. The CDR3 length is 15 residues. In nucleotides, the CDR3 is TGTGCCAGCAGCTTAGCTGTCTCTGGGGCCAACGTCCTGACTTTC. It specifies CASSLAVSGANVLTF.

The V and J genes are TRBV19 and TRBJ2-6; 8 bases are shared with TRBD1. Germline assignment: CDR1 LNHDA and CDR2 SQIVND (reference sequence). V was pared by 4 bases and J by 0 bases, with 8 bases of the junction left unmatched. There are 18 residues in the CDR3. The CDR3 nucleotides read TGTGCCAGTAGTAGAGACAGGGGCTACAGCTCTGGGGCCAACGTCCTGACTTTC. Translating gives CASSRDRGYSSGANVLTF.

This chain links TRBV10-1 with TRBJ2-5; D not resolved. The CDR3 is 14 residues long. Trimming took 6 bases from V and 1 from J, leaving 12 bases between them. CDR1 and CDR2 from the germline V gene are WNHNN and SYGVQD (reference sequence). The CDR3 DNA follows: TGCGCCAGCAGCCAGGACCTTTCCCAAGAGACCCAGTACTTC. Protein sequence: CASSQDLSQETQYF.

This clonotype was found a few times. J is TRBJ2-6 and V is TRBV19; no reliable D call. The CDR3 runs to 14 residues. The germline V and J ends were trimmed by 8 bases and 2 bases, with 10 bases remaining between them. The germline CDR1 and CDR2 sequences are LNHDA and SQIVND (reference sequence). The CDR3 sequence is CASLDGPGANVLTF. In nucleotides, the CDR3 is TGTGCCAGTTTGGACGGTCCTGGGGCCAACGTCCTGACTTTC.

The V and J genes are TRBV28 and TRBJ2-7; perhaps TRBD2 as D (6 bases). The CDR3 spans 17 residues. CDR1 and CDR2 from the germline V gene are MDHEN and SYDVKM. The V end was cut by 2 bases, the J end by 0 bases, with 17 bases between. The CDR3 protein is CASSLPTFSGSSYEQYF. The DNA for the CDR3 is TGTGCCAGCAGTTTACCGACCTTTAGCGGAAGCTCCTACGAGCAGTACTTC.

This sequence joins TRBV7-6 and TRBJ2-1, with 13 bases lining up with TRBD2. Germline V CDR1 and CDR2: SGHVS, FNYEAQ. Trimming took 4 bases from V and 9 from J; bases not matched to a gene: 18. The CDR3 is 19 residues long. The chain's CDR3 is CASSSGLAGSSRPRGEQFF. Here the CDR3 DNA reads TGTGCCAGCAGCTCGGGACTAGCGGGGAGCAGTCGTCCACGCGGTGAGCAGTTCTTC.

This clonotype was seen a handful of times. This rearrangement joins TRBV7-8 to TRBJ2-5, with D hard to call. From germline, CDR1 is SGHVS and CDR2 FQNEAQ. This CDR3 spans 14 amino acids. Between the trimmed V and J ends, which lost 2 bases and 2 bases, there was a span of 9 bases. The chain's CDR3 is CASSLRQEQETQYF. For the CDR3, the DNA is TGTGCCAGCAGCTTAAGGCAGGAACAAGAGACCCAGTACTTC.

By sample fraction, this clonotype is large. The chain carries TRBV7-2 and TRBJ2-5, with TRBD2 matching 13 bases. Germline-derived CDR1 and CDR2 are SGHTA and FQGNSA. The V segment lost 4 bases and the J segment 5 bases; nucleotides outside the gene matches: 7. This CDR3 contains 16 residues. CDR3 sequence (DNA): TGTGCCAGCAGCTCGAGGACTAGCGGGAGTATCGAGACCCAGTACTTC. Amino acids: CASSSRTSGSIETQYF.

In its sample, this clonotype was seen a few times. The chain joins TRBV28 to TRBJ2-3; possibly TRBD2 for D (6 bases). There are 13 residues in the CDR3. Germline V gene sequence: CDR1 MDHEN, CDR2 SYDVKM. Between the trimmed V and J ends, which lost 6 bases and 6 bases, there was a span of 13 bases. CDR3 DNA sequence: TGTGCCAGCAGGGGAGGTACAGAGGATACGCAGTATTTT. It is translated as CASRGGTEDTQYF.

This chain uses TRBV20-1 with TRBJ1-1; D gene ambiguous. V was clipped by 5 bases and J by 1 base, with 8 bases between them. Germline CDR1 and CDR2: DFQATT and SNEGSKA (reference sequence). This CDR3 is built from 12 residues. The CDR3, as DNA: TGCAGTGCTTCTGGACGGAACACTGAAGCTTTCTTT. It codes for CSASGRNTEAFF.

This clonotype was seen more than once but under ten times. The V and J genes are TRBV19 and TRBJ2-1, with D possibly being TRBD2 (7 bases). The tail of the sequence fits TRBJ2-7 better, so the J call may be wrong. Germline CDR1 reads LNHDA; CDR2 reads SQIVND (reference sequence). CDR3 length equals 11 residues. This CDR3 reads CASTGRGEQYF. CDR3 nucleotide sequence: TGTGCCAGCACAGGGAGGGGCGAGCAGTACTTC.

The CDR3 here is CASRRATQPQHF. The CDR3 DNA is TGTGCCAGCAGGAGAGCCACTCAGCCCCAGCATTTT. The genes are TRBV2 and TRBJ1-5; D remains ambiguous. The CDR3 length is 12 residues. V was cut by 6 bases and J by 6 bases, with 9 bases left in between. The germline CDR1 and CDR2 sequences are SNHLY and FYNNEI.

The V gene is TRBV7-6, the J gene TRBJ2-7; D is possibly TRBD2 (6 bases). CDR1 and CDR2 (germline): SGHVS, FNYEAQ. The CDR3 is 14 amino acids. V dropped 1 base and J dropped 4 bases, with 11 bases sitting between them. CDR3 sequence (DNA): TGTGCCAGCAGCTTAGGCGGGACCGAATACGAGCAGTACTTC. Protein sequence: CASSLGGTEYEQYF.

The J gene is TRBJ2-3, the V gene TRBV6-5; 10 bases are shared with TRBD1. With V trimmed by 2 bases and J by 2 bases, 1 base remained unmatched. Germline values: CDR1 MNHEY, CDR2 SVGAGI. This CDR3 has 15 amino acids. CDR3 in DNA: TGTGCCAGCAGTTACGGGACAGGGGACACAGATACGCAGTATTTT. This gives the protein CASSYGTGDTDTQYF.